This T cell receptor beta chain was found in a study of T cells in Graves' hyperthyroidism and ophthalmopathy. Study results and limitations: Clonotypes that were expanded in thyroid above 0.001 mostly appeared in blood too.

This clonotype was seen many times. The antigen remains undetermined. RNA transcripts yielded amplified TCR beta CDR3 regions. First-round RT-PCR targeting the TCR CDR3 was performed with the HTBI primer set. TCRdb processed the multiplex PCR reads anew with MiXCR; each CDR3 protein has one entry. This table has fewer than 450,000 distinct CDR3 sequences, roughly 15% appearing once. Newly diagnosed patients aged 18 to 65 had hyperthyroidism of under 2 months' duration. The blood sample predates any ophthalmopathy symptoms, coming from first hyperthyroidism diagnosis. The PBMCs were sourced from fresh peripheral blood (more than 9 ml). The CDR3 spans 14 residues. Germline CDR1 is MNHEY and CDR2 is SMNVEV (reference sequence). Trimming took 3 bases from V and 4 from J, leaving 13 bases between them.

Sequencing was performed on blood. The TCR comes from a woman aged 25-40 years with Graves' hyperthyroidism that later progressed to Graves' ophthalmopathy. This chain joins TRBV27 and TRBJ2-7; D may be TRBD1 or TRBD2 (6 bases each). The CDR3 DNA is TGTGCCAGCAGTTTCGACGGGGGCTGGTACGAGCAGTACTTC. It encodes CASSFDGGWYEQYF.